A single sample is the source of the 27 T cell receptor beta chains below, sequenced in a study of T cell changes during pregnancy in multiple sclerosis (dated by TCRdb to about 2019). Library generation was performed with the immunoSEQ multiplex PCR assay. In its TCRdb copy, this immuneACCESS table keeps in-frame sequences only and misses some clones. Where compared with another copy, unresolved V genes explain less than half of these, and the others have no known cause. In all, the sample holds roughly 80,000 clones, and 85% to 95% of those were seen once. The ten largest clones take up around 2.6% of the sample. The sequencing used peripheral blood, collected after pregnancy. The receptors stem from a female donor in good health, enrolled as a control in a pregnancy study.

This rearrangement joins TRBV7-3 to TRBJ2-3; D is possibly TRBD2 (5 bases). Per the germline V gene, CDR1 is SGHTA and CDR2 is FQGTGA. The CDR3 totals 13 residues. Trimming took off 3 bases at V and 4 bases at J, with 8 bases between the two ends. The CDR3: CASSLLAADTQYF. CDR3 nucleotides: TGTGCCAGCAGCTTGCTAGCCGCAGATACGCAGTATTTT.

The chain couples TRBV2 to TRBJ1-1; 9 bases fit TRBD1. V shed 6 bases, J shed 3 bases, and the junction held 2 bases outside the gene matches. Germline CDR1 SNHLY, CDR2 FYNNEI. The CDR3 runs to 13 residues. CDR3 coding DNA: TGTGCCAGCAGGGGACAGGGCGACACTGAAGCTTTCTTT. Protein: CASRGQGDTEAFF.

The rearrangement links TRBV7-3 to TRBJ1-1; D unresolved. Germline V CDR1 and CDR2: SGHTA, FQGTGA. The CDR3 length is 14 residues. V was pared by 1 base and J by 1 base, with 7 bases between. The CDR3 is CASSLRSGNTEAFF. As DNA, the CDR3 is TGTGCCAGCAGCTTAAGATCAGGGAACACTGAAGCTTTCTTT.

The rearrangement uses TRBV2 and TRBJ2-1; TRBD2 might be the D (7 bases). In germline, CDR1 is SNHLY, CDR2 FYNNEI. The CDR3 covers 17 residues. The V and J ends lost 7 bases and 2 bases respectively, with 21 bases between them. Written as DNA, the CDR3 is TGTGCCAGCACCGAACCGGACGGGGGGCCGACCTACAATGAGCAGTTCTTC. It is translated as CASTEPDGGPTYNEQFF.

The chain recombines TRBV25-1 with TRBJ2-7, with D perhaps matching TRBD2 (5 bases). Germline V gene lookup returns CDR1 MGHDK and CDR2 SYGVNS. V shed 1 base and J shed 6 bases, with 13 bases lying between them. The CDR3 extends over 14 amino acids. CDR3 sequence: CASSEWGDTREQYF. The CDR3 DNA is TGTGCCAGCAGTGAATGGGGAGATACTCGCGAGCAGTACTTC.

This sequence joins TRBV5-1 and TRBJ1-1; 7 positions match TRBD1. V lost 4 bases, J lost 1 base, and 10 bases stayed unmatched. Germline V gives CDR1 SGHRS, CDR2 YFSETQ. The CDR3 length is 16 residues. In DNA, the CDR3 is TGCGCCAGCAGCCCCCTACAGGGGACGGGGAACACTGAAGCTTTCTTT. Its translation: CASSPLQGTGNTEAFF.

The chain recombines TRBV18 with TRBJ2-5; TRBD1 aligns across 8 bases. Germline V lookup: CDR1 KGHSH, CDR2 LQKENI. The CDR3 loop spans 15 amino acids. Trimming cost V 0 bases and J 5 bases; bases outside gene matches: 5. The CDR3 nucleotides are TGTGCCAGCTCACCACCTCAGGGGGCGAGGGAGACCCAGTACTTC. Translated, it gives CASSPPQGARETQYF.

This clone was observed once. This chain joins TRBV6-1 and TRBJ1-2; D is undetermined. The CDR3 contains 15 residues. Trimming removed 4 bases at V and 1 base at J, with 13 bases between. Germline V gene sequence: CDR1 MNHNS, CDR2 SASEGT. In nucleotides, the CDR3 is TGTGCCAGCAGTGTAATCTCCCCTCGTAACTATGGCTACACCTTC. Encoded protein: CASSVISPRNYGYTF.

V usage is TRBV6-1 and J usage is TRBJ2-5; maybe TRBD2 (5 bases). Trimming pared 4 bases from V and 5 bases from J, leaving 11 bases between. Germline-derived CDR1 and CDR2 are MNHNS and SASEGT. This CDR3 spans 13 amino acids. For the CDR3, the DNA is TGTGCCAGCAGTGCCGAGGACTGGGAGACCCAGTACTTC. The encoded protein is CASSAEDWETQYF.

This chain joins TRBV9 and TRBJ2-6; D may be TRBD1 (6 bases). Deletions cut 4 bases from V and 0 bases from J, with 17 bases between. The CDR3 spans 18 residues. Germline-derived CDR1 and CDR2 are SGDLS and YYNGEE. In DNA, the CDR3 is TGTGCCAGCAGCACCCCGACAGGCGCCAGCTCTGGGGCCAACGTCCTGACTTTC. This codes for CASSTPTGASSGANVLTF.

The CDR3 DNA is TGTGCCAGCACGGAGGGACCTACCGAGCAGTACTTC. Protein: CASTEGPTEQYF. V and J are TRBV6-1 and TRBJ2-7; possibly TRBD2 for D (6 bases). With 7 bases removed from V and 6 bases from J, the gap between germline ends came to 13 bases. Germline lookup yields CDR1 MNHNS and CDR2 SASEGT. The length of the CDR3 is 12 residues.

This clone was recorded once. The chain has TRBV9 and TRBJ2-5, with 7 bases lining up with TRBD1. The germline gives CDR1 SGDLS, CDR2 YYNGEE. This CDR3 contains 16 residues. The J segment lost 5 bases and the V segment lost 1 base, leaving 11 bases of the junction unmatched. Here the CDR3 DNA reads TGTGCCAGCAGCGTACTCCCGAGTGACAGGGTTGAGACCCAGTACTTC. Its protein is CASSVLPSDRVETQYF.

This clone was counted a single time. The gene calls are TRBV5-1 and TRBJ2-3; 10 nucleotides line up with TRBD2. V shed 3 bases and J 4 bases; nucleotides not matched to a gene: 8. CDR3 length equals 16 residues. CDR1 and CDR2 (germline): SGHRS, YFSETQ. This CDR3 is CASSSLSGGTADTQYF. The DNA of the CDR3 is TGCGCCAGCAGCTCCCTTAGCGGGGGGACCGCAGATACGCAGTATTTT.

V usage is TRBV7-3 and J usage is TRBJ2-3, with TRBD1 identical over 11 bases. The junction had 6 bases not matched to a gene; V was cut back by 8 bases and J by 2 bases. CDR3 size: 15 residues. CDR1 SGHTA and CDR2 FQGTGA come from the germline V gene. The CDR3 DNA follows: TGTGCCAGCGGGACAGGGGGGGCCCCCACAGATACGCAGTATTTT. Translation: CASGTGGAPTDTQYF.

This chain connects TRBV5-1 to TRBJ2-2, with a weak D call TRBD2 (6 bases). V dropped 4 bases and J dropped 7 bases, with 17 bases sitting between them. Germline V CDR1 and CDR2: SGHRS, YFSETQ. The CDR3 has 15 amino acids. The CDR3 DNA reads TGCGCCAGCAGCCCGGAAGGGGCCGGGGGCGGGGAGCTGTTTTTT. Translation: CASSPEGAGGGELFF.

The chain joins TRBV30 to TRBJ1-1, with 9 bases that match TRBD1. The CDR3 is 12 amino acids. V lost 8 bases, J lost 9 bases, and 10 bases stayed unmatched. Per the germline V gene, CDR1 is GTSNPN and CDR2 is SVGIG (reference sequence). The CDR3 DNA reads as TGTGCCGCGGGACAGGGAAATGACAAAGCTTTCTTT. Translating it yields CAAGQGNDKAFF.

The chain couples TRBV5-1 to TRBJ2-1; the D gene is possibly TRBD1 (6 bases). CDR1 is SGHRS, CDR2 YFSETQ, per germline. The CDR3 runs to 14 residues. The germline V and J ends were trimmed by 7 bases and 0 bases, with 11 bases remaining between them. CDR3 in amino acids: CASGGISSYNEQFF. In DNA form, the CDR3 reads TGCGCCAGCGGGGGCATAAGCTCCTACAATGAGCAGTTCTTC.

DNA for the CDR3: TGTGCCAGCAGCCCCGGGACAGCTACCACAGATACGCAGTATTTT. This translates into CASSPGTATTDTQYF. The chain uses TRBV13 and TRBJ2-3; TRBD1 agrees at 7 bases. With 5 bases clipped from V and 2 bases from J, the junction kept 7 bases outside the gene matches. The CDR3 covers 15 residues. CDR1 and CDR2 (germline): PRHDT, FYEKMQ (reference sequence). Full variable domain (outside the CDR3, taken from reference TRBV13 and TRBJ2-3): AAGVIQSPRHLIKEKRETATLKCYPIPRHDTVYWYQQGPGQDPQFLISFYEKMQSDKGSIPDRFSAQQFSDYHSELNMSSLELGDSALYFCASSPGTATTDTQYFGPGTRLTVL.

The chain uses TRBV7-9 and TRBJ2-1; the match to TRBD2 covers 8 bases. The ends lost 3 bases at V and 5 bases at J; junction bases unmatched: 3. Per germline, CDR1 SEHNR and CDR2 FQNEAQ (reference sequence). The CDR3 length is 14 residues. DNA for the CDR3: TGTGCCAGCAGCTTTAGCGGGGAAAACAATGAGCAGTTCTTC. This gives the protein CASSFSGENNEQFF.

The chain employs TRBV11-3 and TRBJ1-1; D remains unclear. Deletions cut 0 bases from V and 2 bases from J, with 4 bases between. Germline CDR1 SGHNT, CDR2 YENEEA. The CDR3 runs to 13 residues. In DNA form, the CDR3 reads TGTGCCAGCAGCTTAGAACTCAACACTGAAGCTTTCTTT. It yields the protein CASSLELNTEAFF.

The V call is TRBV27, the J call TRBJ2-2; D might be TRBD2 (5 bases). CDR1 MNHEY and CDR2 SMNVEV come from the germline V gene (reference sequence). The CDR3 is made up of 16 amino acids. The V and J ends lost 6 bases and 4 bases respectively, with 18 bases between them. The DNA for the CDR3 is TGTGCCAGCAGCATACTCGGACTCGGCGTCACCGGGGAGCTGTTTTTT. Protein: CASSILGLGVTGELFF.

This clone was seen once. The chain is built from TRBV15 and TRBJ2-7; D perhaps matches TRBD2 (7 bases). Trimming left V 3 bases short and J 9 bases short, with 18 bases between. Germline V lookup: CDR1 LNHNV, CDR2 YYDKDF (reference sequence). This CDR3 is built from 14 residues. CDR3 protein: CATSSLRGGLRQYF. CDR3 DNA sequence: TGTGCCACCAGCAGCTTGAGGGGGGGGTTAAGGCAGTACTTC.

The gene calls are TRBV28 and TRBJ2-5; 9 positions match TRBD1. CDR3 size: 13 residues. Germline CDR1 reads MDHEN; CDR2 reads SYDVKM. After removal of 6 bases from V and 5 bases from J, the junction contained 4 bases not matched to a gene. The CDR3 is CASRHRGRETQYF. DNA of the CDR3: TGTGCCAGCAGGCACAGGGGGCGCGAGACCCAGTACTTC. Full variable domain (missing parts from reference TRBV28 and TRBJ2-5): DVKVTQSSRYLVKRTGEKVFLECVQDMDHENMFWYRQDPGLGLRLIYFSYDVKMKEKGDIPEGYSVSREKKERFSLILESASTNQTSMYLCASRHRGRETQYFGPGTRLLVL.

The chain employs TRBV7-2 and TRBJ2-7; no reliable D call. V lost 3 bases, J lost 0 bases, and 12 bases lay in between. The CDR3 extends over 15 amino acids. Germline V gene lookup returns CDR1 SGHTA and CDR2 FQGNSA. The CDR3 DNA sequence: TGTGCCAGCAGCTTCTCAAGCGTCAGCTCCTACGAGCAGTACTTC. Amino acid sequence: CASSFSSVSSYEQYF.

The rearrangement links TRBV15 to TRBJ2-7; possibly TRBD2 for D (6 bases). V was clipped by 3 bases and J by 3 bases, with 6 bases between them. The CDR3 extends over 12 amino acids. Per the germline V gene, CDR1 is LNHNV and CDR2 is YYDKDF (reference sequence). For the CDR3, the DNA is TGTGCCACCAGCAGGCGGGACTACGAGCAGTACTTC. Translation: CATSRRDYEQYF.

The chain carries TRBV27 and TRBJ1-1; perhaps TRBD1 as D (6 bases). V was trimmed by 6 bases and J by 4 bases, leaving 21 bases between them. Per the germline V gene, CDR1 is MNHEY and CDR2 is SMNVEV (reference sequence). CDR3 length equals 16 residues. CDR3 coding DNA: TGTGCCAGCAGCCACTGGGCCACAGGGCGTAGCACTGAAGCTTTCTTT. Amino acids: CASSHWATGRSTEAFF.

CDR3 DNA: TGTGCCAGCAGCTTAGTTTGGGACAGCCCTGGCTACACCTTC. The encoded protein is CASSLVWDSPGYTF. The chain joins TRBV7-2 to TRBJ1-2; 7 nucleotides agree with TRBD1. V was clipped by 1 base and J by 7 bases; unmatched bases: 6. The CDR3 totals 14 residues. Germline lookup yields CDR1 SGHTA and CDR2 FQGNSA.